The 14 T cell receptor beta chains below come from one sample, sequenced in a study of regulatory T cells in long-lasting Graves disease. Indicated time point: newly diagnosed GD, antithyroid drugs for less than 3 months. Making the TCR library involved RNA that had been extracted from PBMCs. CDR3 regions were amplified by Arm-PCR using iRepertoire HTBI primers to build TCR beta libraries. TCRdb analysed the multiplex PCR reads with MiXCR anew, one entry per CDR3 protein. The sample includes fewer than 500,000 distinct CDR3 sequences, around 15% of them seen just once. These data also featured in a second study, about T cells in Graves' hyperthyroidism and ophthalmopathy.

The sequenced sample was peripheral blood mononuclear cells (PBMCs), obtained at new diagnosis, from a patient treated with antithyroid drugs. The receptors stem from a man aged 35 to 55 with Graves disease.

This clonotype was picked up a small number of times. CDR3: CASSPAGGPNNEQFF. The CDR3 DNA sequence: TGTGCCAGCAGCCCAGCAGGGGGGCCGAACAATGAGCAGTTCTTC. V is TRBV9 and J is TRBJ2-1, with a weak D call TRBD1 (7 bases). Germline V gene sequence: CDR1 SGDLS, CDR2 YYNGEE. CDR3 length: 15 amino acids. The V gene lost 4 bases and the J gene lost 5 bases, with 16 bases spanning the gap.

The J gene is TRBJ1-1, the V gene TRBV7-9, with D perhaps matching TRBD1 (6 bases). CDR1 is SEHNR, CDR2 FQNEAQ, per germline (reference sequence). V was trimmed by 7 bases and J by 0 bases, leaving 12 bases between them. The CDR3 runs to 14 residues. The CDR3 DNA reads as TGTGCCAGCACCCTGTGGGGGCTGAACACTGAAGCTTTCTTT. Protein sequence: CASTLWGLNTEAFF.

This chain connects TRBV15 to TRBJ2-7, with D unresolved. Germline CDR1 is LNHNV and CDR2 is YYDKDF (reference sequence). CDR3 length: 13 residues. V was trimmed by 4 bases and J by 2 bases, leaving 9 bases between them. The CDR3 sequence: CATSTRPPYEQYF. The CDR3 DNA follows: TGTGCCACCAGCACGCGACCACCCTACGAGCAGTACTTC.

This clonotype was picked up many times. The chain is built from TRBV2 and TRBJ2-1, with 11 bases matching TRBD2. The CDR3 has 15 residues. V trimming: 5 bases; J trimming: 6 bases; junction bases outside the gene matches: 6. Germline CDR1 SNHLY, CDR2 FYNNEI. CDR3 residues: CASSIPGTSGNEQFF. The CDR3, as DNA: TGTGCCAGCAGTATACCCGGGACTAGCGGCAATGAGCAGTTCTTC.

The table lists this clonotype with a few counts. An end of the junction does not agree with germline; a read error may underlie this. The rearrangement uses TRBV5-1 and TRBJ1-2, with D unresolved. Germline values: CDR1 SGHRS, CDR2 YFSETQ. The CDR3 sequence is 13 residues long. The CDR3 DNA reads TGTGCCAGCAGCTTCGACACCTCCTATGGCTACACCTTC. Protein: CASSFDTSYGYTF.

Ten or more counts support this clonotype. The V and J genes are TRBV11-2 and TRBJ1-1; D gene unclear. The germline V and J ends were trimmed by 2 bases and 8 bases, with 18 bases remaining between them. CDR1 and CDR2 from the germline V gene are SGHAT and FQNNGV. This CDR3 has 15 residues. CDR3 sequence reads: CASSLSLFQKEEAFF. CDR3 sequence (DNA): TGTGCCAGCAGCTTATCCCTATTTCAGAAAGAAGAAGCTTTCTTT.

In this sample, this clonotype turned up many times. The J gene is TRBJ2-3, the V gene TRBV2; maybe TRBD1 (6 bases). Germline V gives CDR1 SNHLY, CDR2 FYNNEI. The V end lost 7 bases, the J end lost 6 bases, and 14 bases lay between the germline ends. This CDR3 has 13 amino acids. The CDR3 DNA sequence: TGTGCCAGCACGGCAGGGGCTGTGGATACGCAGTATTTT. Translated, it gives CASTAGAVDTQYF. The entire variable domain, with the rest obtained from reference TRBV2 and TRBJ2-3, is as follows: EPEVTQTPSHQVTQMGQEVILRCVPISNHLYFYWYRQILGQKVEFLVSFYNNEISEKSEIFDDQFSVERPDGSNFTLKIRSTKLEDSAMYFCASTAGAVDTQYFGPGTRLTVL.

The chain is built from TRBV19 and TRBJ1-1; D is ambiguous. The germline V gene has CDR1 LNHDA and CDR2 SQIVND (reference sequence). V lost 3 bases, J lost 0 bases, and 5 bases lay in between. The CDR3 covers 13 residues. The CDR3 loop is CASSIPMNTEAFF. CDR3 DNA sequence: TGTGCCAGTAGTATCCCTATGAACACTGAAGCTTTCTTT.

The CDR3 nucleotides are TGTGCCAGCAGCCCGCTGACAGATAATTCACCCCTCCACTTT. It translates to CASSPLTDNSPLHF. This chain links TRBV11-2 with TRBJ1-6, with a weak D call TRBD1 (5 bases). This CDR3 spans 14 amino acids. V lost 5 bases and J 5 bases, leaving 10 bases between the germline ends. Germline loops: CDR1 SGHAT, CDR2 FQNNGV.

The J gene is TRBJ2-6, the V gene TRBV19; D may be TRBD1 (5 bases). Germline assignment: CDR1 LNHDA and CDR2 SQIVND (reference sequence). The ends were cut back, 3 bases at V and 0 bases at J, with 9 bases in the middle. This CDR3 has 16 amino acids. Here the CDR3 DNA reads TGTGCCAGTAGTATCCAAACAGGCTCTGGGGCCAACGTCCTGACTTTC. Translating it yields CASSIQTGSGANVLTF.

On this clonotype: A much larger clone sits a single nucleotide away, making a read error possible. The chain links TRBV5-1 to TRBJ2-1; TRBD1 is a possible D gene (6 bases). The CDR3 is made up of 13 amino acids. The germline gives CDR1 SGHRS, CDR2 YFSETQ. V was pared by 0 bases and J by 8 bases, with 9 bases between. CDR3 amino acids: CASSLEGDDEQFF. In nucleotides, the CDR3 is TGCGCCAGCAGCTTGGAGGGGGATGATGAGCAGTTCTTC.

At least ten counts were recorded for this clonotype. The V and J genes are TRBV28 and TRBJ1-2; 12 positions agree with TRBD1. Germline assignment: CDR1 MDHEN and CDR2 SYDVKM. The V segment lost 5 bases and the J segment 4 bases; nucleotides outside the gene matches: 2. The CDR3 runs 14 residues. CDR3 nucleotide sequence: TGTGCCAGCAGTCCGGGACAGGGGGCCTATGGCTACACCTTC. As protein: CASSPGQGAYGYTF.

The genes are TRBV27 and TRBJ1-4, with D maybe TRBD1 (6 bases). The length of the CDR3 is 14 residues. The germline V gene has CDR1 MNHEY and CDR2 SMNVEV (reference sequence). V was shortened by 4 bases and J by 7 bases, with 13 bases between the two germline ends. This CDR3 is CASSSPGAGEKLFF. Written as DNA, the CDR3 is TGTGCCAGCAGTTCCCCAGGGGCGGGTGAAAAACTGTTTTTT.

CDR3 loop: CASGPSGLMNTEAFF. In DNA form, the CDR3 reads TGCGCCAGCGGCCCCTCAGGGCTCATGAACACTGAAGCTTTCTTT. The V gene is TRBV5-1, the J gene TRBJ1-1, with D possibly TRBD1 on 5 matching bases. V lost 7 bases to trimming and J lost 0 bases, with 16 bases between them. Germline CDR1 reads SGHRS; CDR2 reads YFSETQ. The CDR3 totals 15 residues.